These T cell receptor beta chains were read from a single sample in a study of blood T cell repertoires in COVID-19. TCRdb's copy holds only in-frame clones and misses some; the assay was immunoSEQ multiplex PCR. The sample includes about 53,000 clones, around 87% of them seen just once. The sample comprised peripheral blood. The source is a man aged 45 to 65 with acute or convalescent COVID-19. CDR3s include the opening cysteine and the closing phenylalanine or tryptophan. Each record gives: CDR3 length, clone size, V gene, J gene, D gene, CDR3 protein, CDR3 DNA. D genes are given only for firm matches. Not every row has a clone size; where given, it reads once, few, many or a size class.

CDR3 length: 19; clone size: -; V gene: TRBV14; J gene: TRBJ2-3; D gene: TRBD1; CDR3 protein: CASSQDLYQGTGKTDTQYF; CDR3 DNA: TGTGCCAGCAGCCAAGACCTTTACCAAGGGACAGGGAAAACAGATACGCAGTATTTT
CDR3 length: 13; clone size: -; V gene: TRBV5-1; J gene: TRBJ2-7; D gene: -; CDR3 protein: CASSLGQYYEQYF; CDR3 DNA: TGCGCCAGCAGCTTGGGGCAGTACTACGAGCAGTACTTC
CDR3 length: 15; clone size: -; V gene: TRBV2; J gene: TRBJ2-3; D gene: TRBD2; CDR3 protein: CASRELAGGPDTQYF; CDR3 DNA: TGTGCCAGCAGGGAACTCGCGGGGGGTCCAGATACGCAGTATTTT
CDR3 length: 15; clone size: -; V gene: TRBV16; J gene: TRBJ1-2; D gene: TRBD1; CDR3 protein: CASSQVSGTADGYTF; CDR3 DNA: TGTGCCAGCAGCCAAGTTAGCGGGACAGCCGATGGCTACACCTTC
CDR3 length: 16; clone size: -; V gene: TRBV11-2; J gene: TRBJ2-3; D gene: -; CDR3 protein: CASSLGEVSGTDTQYF; CDR3 DNA: TGTGCCAGCAGCTTAGGGGAGGTCTCGGGTACAGATACGCAGTATTTT
CDR3 length: 15; clone size: -; V gene: TRBV19; J gene: TRBJ1-6; D gene: -; CDR3 protein: CASSIDIAENSPLHF; CDR3 DNA: TGTGCCAGTAGTATAGATATAGCAGAGAATTCACCCCTCCACTTT
CDR3 length: 15; clone size: -; V gene: TRBV19; J gene: TRBJ2-4; D gene: -; CDR3 protein: CASSAGTVAKNIQYF; CDR3 DNA: TGTGCCAGTAGTGCCGGGACTGTGGCCAAAAACATTCAGTACTTC
CDR3 length: 14; clone size: -; V gene: TRBV28; J gene: TRBJ1-1; D gene: TRBD1; CDR3 protein: CASSLTGTGSEAFF; CDR3 DNA: TGTGCCAGCAGTCTGACCGGGACAGGGTCTGAAGCTTTCTTT
CDR3 length: 10; clone size: -; V gene: TRBV6-5; J gene: TRBJ1-2; D gene: -; CDR3 protein: CAIGGNGYTF; CDR3 DNA: TGTGCCATTGGGGGGAATGGCTACACCTTC
CDR3 length: 15; clone size: -; V gene: TRBV28; J gene: TRBJ1-6; D gene: TRBD1; CDR3 protein: CASRKPGQGNSPLHF; CDR3 DNA: TGTGCCAGCAGGAAACCGGGACAGGGCAATTCACCCCTCCACTTT
CDR3 length: 12; clone size: -; V gene: TRBV5-6; J gene: TRBJ2-7; D gene: TRBD2; CDR3 protein: CASSYGLAGQYF; CDR3 DNA: TGTGCCAGCAGCTACGGACTAGCGGGTCAGTACTTC
CDR3 length: 14; clone size: -; V gene: TRBV6-5; J gene: TRBJ1-5; D gene: TRBD1; CDR3 protein: CASSRDRVYQPQHF; CDR3 DNA: TGTGCCAGCAGCAGGGACAGGGTATATCAGCCCCAGCATTTT
CDR3 length: 17; clone size: -; V gene: TRBV24-1; J gene: TRBJ2-1; D gene: TRBD1; CDR3 protein: CATSDPSGQGTYNEQFF; CDR3 DNA: TGTGCCACCAGTGACCCATCGGGACAGGGGACCTACAATGAGCAGTTCTTC
CDR3 length: 14; clone size: once; V gene: TRBV30; J gene: TRBJ1-5; D gene: -; CDR3 protein: CAWSVVGSNQPQHF; CDR3 DNA: TGTGCCTGGAGTGTGGTCGGGAGCAATCAGCCCCAGCATTTT
CDR3 length: 13; clone size: -; V gene: TRBV25-1; J gene: TRBJ1-1; D gene: -; CDR3 protein: CASSETTATEAFF; CDR3 DNA: TGTGCCAGCAGTGAGACTACGGCCACTGAAGCTTTCTTT
CDR3 length: 15; clone size: -; V gene: TRBV5-1; J gene: TRBJ2-5; D gene: TRBD1; CDR3 protein: CASSFNPDRGETQYF; CDR3 DNA: TGCGCCAGCAGCTTTAACCCGGACAGGGGTGAGACCCAGTACTTC
CDR3 length: 16; clone size: -; V gene: TRBV10-3; J gene: TRBJ1-5; D gene: TRBD1; CDR3 protein: CATWDRGVVGNQPQHF; CDR3 DNA: TGTGCCACCTGGGACAGGGGGGTTGTAGGAAATCAGCCCCAGCATTTT
CDR3 length: 16; clone size: -; V gene: TRBV27; J gene: TRBJ1-2; D gene: TRBD1; CDR3 protein: CASSLSGQGTNYGYTF; CDR3 DNA: TGTGCCAGCAGTTTATCCGGACAGGGGACTAACTATGGCTACACCTTC
CDR3 length: 14; clone size: -; V gene: TRBV6-5; J gene: TRBJ1-4; D gene: TRBD1; CDR3 protein: CASTQNRGYEKLFF; CDR3 DNA: TGTGCCAGCACTCAAAACAGGGGATATGAAAAACTGTTTTTT
CDR3 length: 11; clone size: -; V gene: TRBV6-1; J gene: TRBJ2-7; D gene: -; CDR3 protein: CATSMYSEQYF; CDR3 DNA: TGTGCCACCTCTATGTATTCCGAGCAGTACTTC
CDR3 length: 12; clone size: -; V gene: TRBV4-1; J gene: TRBJ1-1; D gene: -; CDR3 protein: CASSRTGNEAFF; CDR3 DNA: TGCGCCAGCAGCCGGACCGGGAATGAAGCTTTCTTT
CDR3 length: 13; clone size: -; V gene: TRBV5-6; J gene: TRBJ2-7; D gene: -; CDR3 protein: CASSLGGSSEQYF; CDR3 DNA: TGTGCCAGCAGCTTGGGCGGGTCTTCCGAGCAGTACTTC
CDR3 length: 15; clone size: -; V gene: TRBV7-2; J gene: TRBJ2-7; D gene: TRBD2; CDR3 protein: CASSTTLGGAYEQYF; CDR3 DNA: TGTGCCAGCAGCACTACTCTCGGGGGGGCCTACGAGCAGTACTTC
CDR3 length: 14; clone size: once; V gene: TRBV13; J gene: TRBJ2-7; D gene: -; CDR3 protein: CASSLGTESYEQYF; CDR3 DNA: TGTGCCAGCAGCTTAGGGACAGAGTCTTACGAGCAGTACTTC
CDR3 length: 17; clone size: -; V gene: TRBV5-1; J gene: TRBJ1-6; D gene: TRBD1; CDR3 protein: CASSLGLTGTVNSPLHF; CDR3 DNA: TGCGCCAGCAGCTTGGGCCTTACCGGGACAGTAAATTCACCCCTCCACTTT
CDR3 length: 14; clone size: -; V gene: TRBV11-1; J gene: TRBJ2-5; D gene: -; CDR3 protein: CASSPSQGQETQYF; CDR3 DNA: TGTGCCAGCAGCCCCAGCCAGGGGCAAGAGACCCAGTACTTC
CDR3 length: 14; clone size: -; V gene: TRBV6-1; J gene: TRBJ1-2; D gene: TRBD1; CDR3 protein: CASSDRGRLDGYTF; CDR3 DNA: TGTGCCAGCAGTGATAGGGGGCGTTTGGATGGCTACACCTTC
CDR3 length: 13; clone size: few; V gene: TRBV5-4; J gene: TRBJ2-4; D gene: -; CDR3 protein: CASSSLAKNIQYF; CDR3 DNA: TGTGCCAGCAGCAGCTTAGCCAAAAACATTCAGTACTTC
CDR3 length: 14; clone size: -; V gene: TRBV5-1; J gene: TRBJ1-6; D gene: -; CDR3 protein: CASSQAGNNSPLHF; CDR3 DNA: TGCGCCAGCAGCCAGGCAGGGAATAATTCACCCCTCCACTTT
CDR3 length: 14; clone size: -; V gene: TRBV6-5; J gene: TRBJ1-5; D gene: -; CDR3 protein: CASSLGGLHQPQHF; CDR3 DNA: TGTGCCAGCAGTTTAGGGGGTCTGCATCAGCCCCAGCATTTT
CDR3 length: 16; clone size: -; V gene: TRBV30; J gene: TRBJ1-5; D gene: TRBD1; CDR3 protein: CAWGLGIGTVYQPQHF; CDR3 DNA: TGTGCCTGGGGGTTAGGGATCGGGACAGTGTATCAGCCCCAGCATTTT
CDR3 length: 14; clone size: -; V gene: TRBV7-9; J gene: TRBJ2-7; D gene: TRBD1; CDR3 protein: CASSPRDRGYEQYF; CDR3 DNA: TGTGCCAGCAGCCCAAGGGACAGGGGGTACGAGCAGTACTTC
CDR3 length: 15; clone size: -; V gene: TRBV28; J gene: TRBJ1-5; D gene: -; CDR3 protein: CASSSWGPSNQPQHF; CDR3 DNA: TGTGCCAGCAGTTCTTGGGGGCCTAGCAATCAGCCCCAGCATTTT
CDR3 length: 15; clone size: -; V gene: TRBV28; J gene: TRBJ2-7; D gene: TRBD1; CDR3 protein: CASSLGQGLAYEQYF; CDR3 DNA: TGTGCCAGCAGTTTAGGACAGGGGCTGGCCTACGAGCAGTACTTC
CDR3 length: 15; clone size: -; V gene: TRBV18; J gene: TRBJ1-5; D gene: TRBD1; CDR3 protein: CASSPDRGVNQPQHF; CDR3 DNA: TGTGCCAGCTCACCAGACAGGGGGGTCAATCAGCCCCAGCATTTT
CDR3 length: 15; clone size: -; V gene: TRBV6-5; J gene: TRBJ2-7; D gene: TRBD1; CDR3 protein: CASSYSVGGGYEQYF; CDR3 DNA: TGTGCCAGCAGTTACTCCGTAGGGGGCGGCTACGAGCAGTACTTC
CDR3 length: 15; clone size: -; V gene: TRBV6-5; J gene: TRBJ2-1; D gene: TRBD2; CDR3 protein: CASSYPGTSINEQFF; CDR3 DNA: TGTGCCAGCAGTTACCCCGGGACTAGCATCAATGAGCAGTTCTTC
CDR3 length: 18; clone size: -; V gene: TRBV15; J gene: TRBJ2-3; D gene: TRBD2; CDR3 protein: CATSSRPGTSGTTDTQYF; CDR3 DNA: TGTGCCACCAGCAGCCGGCCAGGGACTAGCGGGACCACAGATACGCAGTATTTT
CDR3 length: 16; clone size: -; V gene: TRBV7-9; J gene: TRBJ1-2; D gene: -; CDR3 protein: CASSLGAGNSRYGYTF; CDR3 DNA: TGTGCCAGCAGCTTAGGTGCGGGGAACTCTCGTTATGGCTACACCTTC
CDR3 length: 14; clone size: few; V gene: TRBV27; J gene: TRBJ2-7; D gene: -; CDR3 protein: CASSLSQNSYEQYF; CDR3 DNA: TGTGCCAGCAGTTTATCACAGAACTCCTACGAGCAGTACTTC
CDR3 length: 16; clone size: -; V gene: TRBV6-6; J gene: TRBJ1-2; D gene: -; CDR3 protein: CASTNTPIQGLYGYTF; CDR3 DNA: TGTGCCAGCACCAATACCCCCATACAGGGTTTGTATGGCTACACCTTC
CDR3 length: 11; clone size: -; V gene: TRBV29-1; J gene: TRBJ2-1; D gene: -; CDR3 protein: CSVESGGEQFF; CDR3 DNA: TGCAGCGTTGAATCCGGGGGTGAGCAGTTCTTC
CDR3 length: 15; clone size: -; V gene: TRBV19; J gene: TRBJ1-4; D gene: -; CDR3 protein: CASNTGRGLSEKLFF; CDR3 DNA: TGTGCCAGTAATACAGGGCGCGGTTTGAGTGAAAAACTGTTTTTT
CDR3 length: 17; clone size: -; V gene: TRBV5-1; J gene: TRBJ2-1; D gene: TRBD2; CDR3 protein: CASSLGWTSGRYNEQFF; CDR3 DNA: TGCGCCAGCAGCTTGGGGTGGACTAGCGGGAGGTACAATGAGCAGTTCTTC
CDR3 length: 16; clone size: -; V gene: TRBV7-9; J gene: TRBJ2-6; D gene: -; CDR3 protein: CASSLVQHSGANVLTF; CDR3 DNA: TGTGCCAGCAGCTTAGTACAACACTCTGGGGCCAACGTCCTGACTTTC
CDR3 length: 16; clone size: -; V gene: TRBV6-1; J gene: TRBJ2-3; D gene: TRBD2; CDR3 protein: CASSEPGLAPTDTQYF; CDR3 DNA: TGTGCCAGCAGCGAACCGGGACTAGCCCCCACAGATACGCAGTATTTT
CDR3 length: 13; clone size: -; V gene: TRBV12-3/TRBV12-4; J gene: TRBJ1-1; D gene: -; CDR3 protein: CASRPGENTEAFF; CDR3 DNA: TGTGCCAGCAGGCCCGGAGAGAACACTGAAGCTTTCTTT
CDR3 length: 16; clone size: -; V gene: TRBV7-3; J gene: TRBJ2-2; D gene: -; CDR3 protein: CASSPPSGSGTGELFF; CDR3 DNA: TGTGCCAGCAGCCCACCGAGCGGGTCCGGCACCGGGGAGCTGTTTTTT
CDR3 length: 15; clone size: once; V gene: TRBV7-9; J gene: TRBJ1-1; D gene: -; CDR3 protein: CASSLAGSLNTEAFF; CDR3 DNA: TGTGCCAGCAGCTTAGCGGGCTCGCTGAACACTGAAGCTTTCTTT
CDR3 length: 16; clone size: -; V gene: TRBV11-3; J gene: TRBJ2-3; D gene: TRBD2; CDR3 protein: CASSPWTSGHTDTQYF; CDR3 DNA: TGTGCCAGCAGCCCCTGGACTAGCGGCCACACAGATACGCAGTATTTT
CDR3 length: 16; clone size: -; V gene: TRBV7-6; J gene: TRBJ1-4; D gene: -; CDR3 protein: CASSLGVTATNEKLFF; CDR3 DNA: TGTGCCAGCAGCTTGGGAGTAACGGCAACTAATGAAAAACTGTTTTTT
CDR3 length: 15; clone size: -; V gene: TRBV30; J gene: TRBJ2-6; D gene: -; CDR3 protein: CAWIGVPSGANVLTF; CDR3 DNA: TGTGCCTGGATAGGAGTTCCATCTGGGGCCAACGTCCTGACTTTC
CDR3 length: 14; clone size: -; V gene: TRBV27; J gene: TRBJ2-5; D gene: TRBD2; CDR3 protein: CASSRLAGQETQYF; CDR3 DNA: TGTGCCAGCAGTCGCCTAGCGGGGCAAGAGACCCAGTACTTC
CDR3 length: 18; clone size: once; V gene: TRBV11-3; J gene: TRBJ2-1; D gene: -; CDR3 protein: CASSLEGRGDLSYNEQFF; CDR3 DNA: TGTGCCAGCAGCTTAGAAGGCCGTGGGGACTTGTCCTACAATGAGCAGTTCTTC
CDR3 length: 16; clone size: -; V gene: TRBV6-4; J gene: TRBJ2-2; D gene: TRBD1; CDR3 protein: CASSDRGTTEAGELFF; CDR3 DNA: TGTGCCAGCTCTGACAGGGGAACCACGGAGGCCGGGGAGCTGTTTTTT
CDR3 length: 15; clone size: few; V gene: TRBV2; J gene: TRBJ2-6; D gene: -; CDR3 protein: CASSEAFSGANVLTF; CDR3 DNA: TGTGCCAGCAGTGAAGCCTTCTCTGGGGCCAACGTCCTGACTTTC